These 23 T cell receptor beta chains came from one sample sequenced in a study of T cell responses to AZD1222 COVID-19 vaccine. TCRdb keeps only in-frame clones here, not all; method: immunoSEQ multiplex PCR. The sample records 90,000 to 120,000 clones, 75% to 95% being singletons. The specimen was peripheral blood, collected 28 days after the second AZD1222 dose. These receptors all come from an adult who received the AZD1222 COVID-19 vaccine.

The rearrangement uses TRBV6-5 and TRBJ1-4; 7 nucleotides line up with TRBD1. Unmatched junction bases numbered 5, after V lost 4 bases and J lost 0 bases. There are 16 residues in the CDR3. Germline CDR1 reads MNHEY; CDR2 reads SVGAGI. CDR3 sequence reads: CASSSGTAATNEKLFF. CDR3 in DNA: TGTGCCAGCAGTTCTGGGACAGCAGCAACTAATGAAAAACTGTTTTTT.

The chain joins TRBV5-6 to TRBJ1-1, with 7 nucleotides matching TRBD1. The CDR3 totals 16 residues. Germline values: CDR1 SGHDT, CDR2 YYEEEE. Trimming removed 6 bases from V and 3 bases from J; junction bases left unmatched: 14. The CDR3 DNA follows: TGTGCCAGCAACCTAGACAGGGATGGTTGGCACACTGAAGCTTTCTTT. Its translation is CASNLDRDGWHTEAFF.

The chain uses TRBV28 and TRBJ1-2; tentative D call: TRBD1 (6 bases). CDR1 is MDHEN, CDR2 SYDVKM, per germline. The V and J ends lost 7 bases and 3 bases respectively, with 6 bases between them. This CDR3 spans 11 amino acids. The CDR3 loop is CASNRDYGYTF. For the CDR3, the DNA is TGTGCCAGCAACAGGGACTATGGCTACACCTTC.

This chain connects TRBV6-5 to TRBJ2-5; TRBD1 matches 9 bases. V was clipped by 6 bases and J by 5 bases; unmatched bases: 10. Germline CDR1 reads MNHEY; CDR2 reads SVGAGI. The CDR3 runs to 15 residues. CDR3 residues: CASRLGQGWLETQYF. DNA of the CDR3: TGTGCCAGCAGACTAGGACAGGGGTGGTTGGAGACCCAGTACTTC.

V and J are TRBV9 and TRBJ2-7; 12 bases agree with TRBD2. V was pared by 1 base and J by 5 bases, with 10 bases of the junction left unmatched. The CDR3 is made up of 17 amino acids. From germline, CDR1 is SGDLS and CDR2 YYNGEE. The CDR3 DNA is TGTGCCAGCAGCGTATCTACCGGGACTAGCGGGCTAAACGAGCAGTACTTC. Its translation: CASSVSTGTSGLNEQYF.

This clone was seen only a few times. The chain employs TRBV27 and TRBJ1-2; D uncertain. The CDR3 spans 13 residues. Trimming pared 5 bases from V and 2 bases from J, leaving 9 bases between. Germline values: CDR1 MNHEY, CDR2 SMNVEV (reference sequence). DNA of the CDR3: TGTGCCAGCAGTCCTATGACGAACTATGGCTACACCTTC. Protein product: CASSPMTNYGYTF.

The chain has TRBV9 and TRBJ2-2, with D tentatively TRBD1 (6 bases). This CDR3 has 16 residues. CDR1 SGDLS and CDR2 YYNGEE come from the germline V gene. V was clipped by 3 bases and J by 6 bases, with 18 bases between them. The CDR3 region is CASSDHRERSAGELFF. CDR3 coding DNA: TGTGCCAGCAGCGACCACAGGGAGAGGTCGGCCGGGGAGCTGTTTTTT.

The genes are TRBV18 and TRBJ2-7, with D possibly being TRBD1 (5 bases). Trimming cost V 6 bases and J 6 bases, with 18 bases left between them. CDR1 and CDR2 from the germline V gene are KGHSH and LQKENI. This CDR3 spans 14 amino acids. The CDR3 DNA sequence: TGTGCCAGCTCCCCTCTTGGCAGGGCAAGCGAGCAGTACTTC. Protein: CASSPLGRASEQYF. The full variable domain, in which reference TRBV18 and TRBJ2-7 provide the parts outside the CDR3, is NAGVMQNPRHLVRRRGQEARLRCSPMKGHSHVYWYRQLPEEGLKFMVYLQKENIIDESGMPKERFSAEFPKEGPSILRIQQVVRGDSAAYFCASSPLGRASEQYFGPGTRLTVT.

The V and J genes are TRBV6-2 or TRBV6-3 and TRBJ2-2; TRBD2 matches 11 bases. Trimming took 5 bases from V and 2 from J; bases not matched to a gene: 4. Germline V lookup: CDR1 MNHEY, CDR2 SVGEGT. The CDR3 runs to 16 residues. DNA for the CDR3: TGTGCCAGCAGTCCGCTAGCGGGAGGCAACACCGGGGAGCTGTTTTTT. Its translation is CASSPLAGGNTGELFF.

V is TRBV7-9 and J is TRBJ2-5, with TRBD1 as a possible D gene (5 bases). From germline, CDR1 is SEHNR and CDR2 FQNEAQ (reference sequence). V lost 2 bases and J 3 bases, leaving 10 bases between the germline ends. There are 14 residues in the CDR3. The CDR3 sequence: CASSLTQAKETQYF. As DNA, the CDR3 is TGTGCCAGCAGCTTAACACAGGCAAAAGAGACCCAGTACTTC.

The J gene is TRBJ1-2, the V gene TRBV7-9; D not certain. CDR3 size: 14 residues. Germline V gene sequence: CDR1 SEHNR, CDR2 FQNEAQ (reference sequence). V lost 5 bases, J lost 0 bases, and 10 bases lay in between. CDR3 DNA sequence: TGTGCCAGCAGCAGGCCGGGAGCTAACTATGGCTACACCTTC. This translates into CASSRPGANYGYTF. Drawing the rest from reference TRBV7-9 and TRBJ1-2, the complete variable domain is DTGVSQNPRHKITKRGQNVTFRCDPISEHNRLYWYRQTLGQGPEFLTYFQNEAQLEKSRLLSDRFSAERPKGSFSTLEIQRTEQGDSAMYLCASSRPGANYGYTFGSGTRLTVV.

This clone turned up a few times. The chain joins TRBV10-3 to TRBJ2-7; 9 nucleotides align to TRBD1. J lost 6 bases, V lost 11 bases, and 14 bases had no gene match. The CDR3 totals 14 residues. Germline CDR1 ENHRY, CDR2 SYGVKD. CDR3 amino acids: CASSPPDRGFEQYF. As DNA, the CDR3 is TGTGCCTCCTCACCCCCGGACAGGGGCTTCGAGCAGTACTTC.

V and J are TRBV12-3 or TRBV12-4 and TRBJ2-7; D call uncertain. CDR3 length equals 12 residues. The V end lost 2 bases, the J end lost 6 bases, and 8 bases lay between the germline ends. CDR3 sequence (DNA): TGTGCCAGCAGTTTATCTCAGGCCGAGCAGTACTTC. Its translation is CASSLSQAEQYF.

The CDR3 DNA sequence: TGTGCCAGCAGAGAGGCCGGGGGATGGTCGAACACTGAAGCTTTCTTT. Encoded protein: CASREAGGWSNTEAFF. The J gene is TRBJ1-1, the V gene TRBV27; D perhaps matches TRBD1 (5 bases). Trimming cost V 6 bases and J 1 base, with 18 bases left between them. This CDR3 has 16 residues. CDR1 MNHEY and CDR2 SMNVEV come from the germline V gene (reference sequence).

The table lists this clone with a few counts. The rearrangement links TRBV19 to TRBJ2-7; 11 nucleotides align to TRBD2. V dropped 6 bases and J dropped 4; count of bases not matched to a gene: 8. CDR1 and CDR2 from the germline V gene are LNHDA and SQIVND (reference sequence). The CDR3 has 15 amino acids. The CDR3 is CASSSSTSGKYEQYF. CDR3 bases: TGTGCCAGTAGCTCCTCGACTAGCGGGAAATACGAGCAGTACTTC.

V and J are TRBV28 and TRBJ2-1; possibly TRBD1 for D (5 bases). CDR1 and CDR2 from the germline V gene are MDHEN and SYDVKM. CDR3 length: 14 amino acids. V lost 3 bases and J lost 8, with 14 bases in between. The CDR3 sequence: CASSFGQGWDEQFF. The CDR3 DNA is TGTGCCAGCAGTTTCGGGCAGGGATGGGATGAGCAGTTCTTC. The complete variable domain, with remaining parts taken from reference TRBV28 and TRBJ2-1, reads DVKVTQSSRYLVKRTGEKVFLECVQDMDHENMFWYRQDPGLGLRLIYFSYDVKMKEKGDIPEGYSVSREKKERFSLILESASTNQTSMYLCASSFGQGWDEQFFGPGTRLTVL.

This chain connects TRBV5-6 to TRBJ1-4, with 7 positions matching TRBD1. CDR3 length: 14 amino acids. The J segment lost 8 bases and the V segment lost 3 bases, leaving 7 bases of the junction unmatched. Germline loops: CDR1 SGHDT, CDR2 YYEEEE. The CDR3 DNA reads TGTGCCAGCAGCTCCGCAGGGGGTAGGGAAAAACTGTTTTTT. As protein: CASSSAGGREKLFF.

In this sample, this clone turned up once. This chain joins TRBV30 and TRBJ1-4; 11 nucleotides align to TRBD1. The CDR3 length is 14 residues. Unmatched junction bases numbered 6, after V lost 0 bases and J lost 12 bases. Germline assignment: CDR1 GTSNPN and CDR2 SVGIG (reference sequence). Here the CDR3 reads CAWSVGTGGIELFF. CDR3 in DNA: TGTGCCTGGAGTGTAGGGACAGGGGGTATCGAACTGTTTTTT.

The chain joins TRBV28 to TRBJ1-1, with D tentatively TRBD1 (5 bases). Germline-derived CDR1 and CDR2 are MDHEN and SYDVKM. This CDR3 comprises 14 residues. Trimming removed 1 base from V and 4 bases from J, with 10 bases in between. For the CDR3, the DNA is TGTGCCAGCAGTTTATCAGGGATTGGCACTGAAGCTTTCTTT. This translates into CASSLSGIGTEAFF.

The chain uses TRBV7-2 and TRBJ2-5, with D maybe TRBD1 (6 bases). The length of the CDR3 is 14 residues. V was pared by 1 base and J by 2 bases, with 8 bases between. Germline V CDR1 and CDR2: SGHTA, FQGNSA. The CDR3 nucleotides are TGTGCCAGCAGCTTAGGGGGGCCGCAAGAGACCCAGTACTTC. Translated, it gives CASSLGGPQETQYF.

This chain links TRBV28 with TRBJ2-7, with D perhaps matching TRBD1 (7 bases). The CDR3 has 15 residues. Germline V CDR1 and CDR2: MDHEN, SYDVKM. V was pared by 6 bases and J by 0 bases, with 15 bases between. The CDR3, as DNA: TGTGCCAGCAGACCACAGGGGACTTACTCCTACGAGCAGTACTTC. Translation: CASRPQGTYSYEQYF.

The V gene is TRBV11-2, the J gene TRBJ2-1; no firm D call. The germline gives CDR1 SGHAT, CDR2 FQNNGV. Trimming shortened V by 3 bases and J by 6 bases, and 6 bases separated the two germline ends. The CDR3 is 12 amino acids. Here the CDR3 DNA reads TGTGCCAGCAGCTTCACCGGCAATGAGCAGTTCTTC. This encodes CASSFTGNEQFF.

This chain joins TRBV5-8 and TRBJ2-3, with 10 positions matching TRBD2. CDR1 is SGHTS and CDR2 is YDEGEE in the germline V gene. The CDR3 sequence is 11 residues long. Unmatched junction bases numbered 2, after V lost 1 base and J lost 15 bases. CDR3 nucleotide sequence: TGTGCCAGCAGCTTGTCTAGCGGGGGTTATTTT. This gives the protein CASSLSSGGYF.